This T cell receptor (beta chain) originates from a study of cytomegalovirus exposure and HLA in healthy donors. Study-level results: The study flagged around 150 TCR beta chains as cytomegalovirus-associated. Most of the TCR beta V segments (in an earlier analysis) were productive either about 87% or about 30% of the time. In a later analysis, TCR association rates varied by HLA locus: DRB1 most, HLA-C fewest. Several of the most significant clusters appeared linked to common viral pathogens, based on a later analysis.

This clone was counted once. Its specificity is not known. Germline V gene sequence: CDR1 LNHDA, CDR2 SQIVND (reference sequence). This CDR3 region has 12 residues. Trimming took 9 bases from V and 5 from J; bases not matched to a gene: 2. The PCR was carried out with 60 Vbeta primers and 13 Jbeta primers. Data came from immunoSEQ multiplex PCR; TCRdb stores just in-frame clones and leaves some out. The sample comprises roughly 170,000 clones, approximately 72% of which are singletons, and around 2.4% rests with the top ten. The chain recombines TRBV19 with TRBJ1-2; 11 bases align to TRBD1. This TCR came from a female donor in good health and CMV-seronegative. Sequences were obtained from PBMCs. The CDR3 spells CASGTGGYGYTF. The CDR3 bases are TGTGCCAGCGGGACAGGGGGATATGGCTACACCTTC. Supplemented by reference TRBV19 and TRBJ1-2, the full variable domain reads DGGITQSPKYLFRKEGQNVTLSCEQNLNHDAMYWYRQDPGQGLRLIYYSQIVNDFQKGDIAEGYSVSREKKESFPLTVTSAQKNPTAFYLCASGTGGYGYTFGSGTRLTVV.